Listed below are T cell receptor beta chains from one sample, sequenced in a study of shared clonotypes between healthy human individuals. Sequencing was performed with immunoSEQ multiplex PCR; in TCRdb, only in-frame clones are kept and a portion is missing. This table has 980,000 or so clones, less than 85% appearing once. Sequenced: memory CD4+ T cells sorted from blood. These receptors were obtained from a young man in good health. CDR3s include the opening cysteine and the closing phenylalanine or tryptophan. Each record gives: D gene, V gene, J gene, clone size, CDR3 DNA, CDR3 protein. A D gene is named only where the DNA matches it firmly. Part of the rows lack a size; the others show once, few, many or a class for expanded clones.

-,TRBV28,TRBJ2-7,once,TGTGCCAGCAGCCCCAAGGACGACGGTCGCACTATGACGGACCCCTACGAGCAGTACTTC,CASSPKDDGRTMTDPYEQYF
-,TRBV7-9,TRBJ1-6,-,TGTGCCAGCAGCTTAGTGGGGCGTTCACCCCTCCACTTT,CASSLVGRSPLHF
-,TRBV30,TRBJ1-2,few,TGTGCCCGGGACGATAGGAACCGCTATGGCTACACCTTC,CARDDRNRYGYTF
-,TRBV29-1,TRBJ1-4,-,TGCAGCGCCGGGAATACTAATGAAAAACTGTTTTTT,CSAGNTNEKLFF
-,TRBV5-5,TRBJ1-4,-,TGTGCCAGCAGCTTGTCATGGAATGAAAAACTGTTTTTT,CASSLSWNEKLFF
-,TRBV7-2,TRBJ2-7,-,TGTGCCAGCAGCCCCACCCTTTCGAGCAGTTCCTACGAGCAGTACTTC,CASSPTLSSSSYEQYF
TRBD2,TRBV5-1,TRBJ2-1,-,TGCGCCAGCAGCAGGGGACTAGCGGGGGGCAATGAGCAGTTCTTC,CASSRGLAGGNEQFF
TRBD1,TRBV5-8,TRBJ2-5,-,TGTGCCAGCAGCCTTGAACTCGGGACAGGGGGCGAGGAGACCCAGTACTTC,CASSLELGTGGEETQYF
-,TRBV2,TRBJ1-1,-,TGTGCCACCTTTCGGGCCAATTCGGCTTTCTTT,CATFRANSAFF
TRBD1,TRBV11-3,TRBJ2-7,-,TGTGCCAGCAGCCTGGACAGGGGGTCTTACGAGCAGTACTTC,CASSLDRGSYEQYF
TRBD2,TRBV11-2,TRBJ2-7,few,TGTGCCAGCAGCTTGAACCTAGCGGGGGCCTACGAGCAGTACTTC,CASSLNLAGAYEQYF
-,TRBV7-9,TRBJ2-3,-,TGTGCCAGCAGCTTAAGAGCGGCTCCTCCCACAGATACGCAGTATTTT,CASSLRAAPPTDTQYF
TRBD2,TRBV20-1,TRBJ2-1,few,TGCAGTGCCGGGAGGGGTGAGCAGTTCTTC,CSAGRGEQFF
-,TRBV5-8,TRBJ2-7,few,TGTGCCAGCAGCGGTCGCGCAAAGTACTTC,CASSGRAKYF
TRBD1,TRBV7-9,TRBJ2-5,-,TGTGCCAGCAGCTTATTGCAGCAGGGGGCATTAGAGACCCAGTACTTC,CASSLLQQGALETQYF
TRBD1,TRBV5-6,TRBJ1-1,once,TGTGCCAGCAGAACGACAGGGGGCGCGACAGCTTTCTTT,CASRTTGGATAFF
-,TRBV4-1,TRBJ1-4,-,TGCGCCAGCAGCCAAGGGGGATTGGGTGAAAAACTGTTTTTT,CASSQGGLGEKLFF
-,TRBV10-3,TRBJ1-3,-,TGTGCCATCAGTGAAGAGGGGAACACCATATATTTT,CAISEEGNTIYF
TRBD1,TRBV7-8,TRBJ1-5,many,TGTGCCAGCAGCTTAAAGGCGACAGGGGGCTACCAGCCCCAGCATTTT,CASSLKATGGYQPQHF
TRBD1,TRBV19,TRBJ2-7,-,TGTGCCAGTAGTACCGGGACAGGGGGGTCCTACGAGCAGTACTTC,CASSTGTGGSYEQYF
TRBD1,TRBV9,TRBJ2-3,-,TGTGCCAGCAGCGTTAGAGGGACAGAGACAGATACGCAGTATTTT,CASSVRGTETDTQYF
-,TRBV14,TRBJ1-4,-,TGTGCCAGCAGCCAAGATCGCTCTTCCAAGTTCCGGGAAAAACTGTTTTTT,CASSQDRSSKFREKLFF
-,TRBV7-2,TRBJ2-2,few,TGTGCCAGCAGCTTAGGGGGAAACACCGGGGAGCTGTTTTTT,CASSLGGNTGELFF
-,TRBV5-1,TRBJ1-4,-,TGCGCCAGCAGCTTGTGGGGCTCTGCAACTAATGAAAAACTGTTTTTT,CASSLWGSATNEKLFF
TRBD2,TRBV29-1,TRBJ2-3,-,TGCAGCGTTGAAGTTTCTAGCGGGAGAGATACGCAGTATTTT,CSVEVSSGRDTQYF
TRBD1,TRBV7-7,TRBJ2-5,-,TGTGCTAGCAGGAAATCGACAGGGGCGCAAGAGACCCAGTACTTC,CASRKSTGAQETQYF
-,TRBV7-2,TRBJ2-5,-,TGTGCCAGCAGCCCCAACCGGGGGACCCAGTACTTC,CASSPNRGTQYF
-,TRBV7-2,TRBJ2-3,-,TGTGCCAGCAGGAGCTCTGGTCACCCCACAGATACGCAGTATTTT,CASRSSGHPTDTQYF
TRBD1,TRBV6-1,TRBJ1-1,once,TGTGCCAGCAGGGCCCGGGACAGCCGTAGGACTGAAGCTTTCTTT,CASRARDSRRTEAFF
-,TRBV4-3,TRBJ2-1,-,TGCGCCAGCAGCCAAGAATATGGTACGATTTACAATGAGCAGTTCTTC,CASSQEYGTIYNEQFF
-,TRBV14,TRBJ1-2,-,TGTGCCAGCAGCCAAGCTCCAGGGCTTGGCTACACCTTC,CASSQAPGLGYTF
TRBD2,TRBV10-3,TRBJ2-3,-,TGTGCCATCAGTGAGTCGGGCGGGAGGACAGATACGCAGTATTTT,CAISESGGRTDTQYF
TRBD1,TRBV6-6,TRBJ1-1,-,TGTGCCAGCAGTTACTCCCCAGGGGGCACTGAAGCTTTCTTT,CASSYSPGGTEAFF
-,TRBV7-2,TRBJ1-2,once,TGTGCCAGCAGCCCGGACAGAAACTATGGCTACACCTTC,CASSPDRNYGYTF
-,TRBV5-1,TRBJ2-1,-,TGCGCCAGCAGCCCCCGTAGTTACAATGAGCAGTTCTTC,CASSPRSYNEQFF
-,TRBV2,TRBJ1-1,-,TGTGCCAGCAGTGCCACAGGGATGAACACTGAAGCTTTCTTT,CASSATGMNTEAFF
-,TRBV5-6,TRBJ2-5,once,TGTGCCAGCAGCTTTGGGGCTACCGCCTACCAAGAGACCCAGTACTTC,CASSFGATAYQETQYF
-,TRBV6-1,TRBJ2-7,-,TGTGCCAGTTCAACCCAGGGACATCTCTCCTACGAGCAGTACTTC,CASSTQGHLSYEQYF
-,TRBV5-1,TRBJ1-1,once,TGCGCCAGCAGCTTGTATCCTGGTGAAGCTTTCTTT,CASSLYPGEAFF
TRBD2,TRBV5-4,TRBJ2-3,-,TGTGCCAGCAGCTCGGGACTAGCGGGAGATCGCACAGATACGCAGTATTTT,CASSSGLAGDRTDTQYF
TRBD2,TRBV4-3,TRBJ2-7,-,TGCGCCAGCAGCCCAGGACTAGCGGACGACTACGAGCAGTACTTC,CASSPGLADDYEQYF
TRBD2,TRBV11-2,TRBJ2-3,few,TGTGCCAGCAGCCCGGGGGGACTATCCACCGATACGCAGTATTTT,CASSPGGLSTDTQYF
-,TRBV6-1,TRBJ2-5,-,TGTGCCAGCAGTGAACTCGAGGGATCCTCTTACGAGACCCAGTACTTC,CASSELEGSSYETQYF
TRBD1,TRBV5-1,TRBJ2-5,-,TGCGCCAGCAGCTCGGGACAGGGGGTTGAGACCCAGTACTTC,CASSSGQGVETQYF
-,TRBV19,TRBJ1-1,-,TGTGCCAGTCGGTTCATGAACACTGAAGCTTTCTTT,CASRFMNTEAFF
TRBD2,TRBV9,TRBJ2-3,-,TGTGCCAGCAGCGCCCCGGTTAGCGGGAGTCAAATCACAGATACGCAGTATTTT,CASSAPVSGSQITDTQYF
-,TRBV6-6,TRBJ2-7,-,TGTGCCAGCATCCTCGGGGACGAGCAGTACTTC,CASILGDEQYF